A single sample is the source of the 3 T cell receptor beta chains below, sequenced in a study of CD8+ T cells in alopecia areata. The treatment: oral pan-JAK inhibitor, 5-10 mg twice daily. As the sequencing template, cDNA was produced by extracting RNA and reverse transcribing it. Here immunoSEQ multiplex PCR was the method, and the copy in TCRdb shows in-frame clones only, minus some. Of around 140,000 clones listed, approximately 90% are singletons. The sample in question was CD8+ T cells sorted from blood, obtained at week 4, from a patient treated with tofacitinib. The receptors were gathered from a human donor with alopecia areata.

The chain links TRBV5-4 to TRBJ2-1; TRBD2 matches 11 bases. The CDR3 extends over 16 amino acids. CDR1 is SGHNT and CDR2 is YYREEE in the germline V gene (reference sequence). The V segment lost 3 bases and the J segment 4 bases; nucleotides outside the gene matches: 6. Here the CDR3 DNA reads TGTGCCAGCAGCTCCTCTAGCGGGGGGAAGTACAATGAGCAGTTCTTC. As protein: CASSSSSGGKYNEQFF.

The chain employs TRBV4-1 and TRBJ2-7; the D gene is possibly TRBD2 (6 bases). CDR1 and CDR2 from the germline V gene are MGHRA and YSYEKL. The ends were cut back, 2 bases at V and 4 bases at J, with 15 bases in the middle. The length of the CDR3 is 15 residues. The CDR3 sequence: CASSQRVADTYEQYF. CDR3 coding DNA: TGCGCCAGCAGCCAAAGGGTAGCGGACACTTACGAGCAGTACTTC.

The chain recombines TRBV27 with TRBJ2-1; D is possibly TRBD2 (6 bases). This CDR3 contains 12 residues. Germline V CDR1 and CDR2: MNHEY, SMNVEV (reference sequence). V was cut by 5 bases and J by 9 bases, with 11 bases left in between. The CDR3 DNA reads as TGTGCCAGCAGTCCCACTAGCACTGAGCAGTTCTTC. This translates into CASSPTSTEQFF.